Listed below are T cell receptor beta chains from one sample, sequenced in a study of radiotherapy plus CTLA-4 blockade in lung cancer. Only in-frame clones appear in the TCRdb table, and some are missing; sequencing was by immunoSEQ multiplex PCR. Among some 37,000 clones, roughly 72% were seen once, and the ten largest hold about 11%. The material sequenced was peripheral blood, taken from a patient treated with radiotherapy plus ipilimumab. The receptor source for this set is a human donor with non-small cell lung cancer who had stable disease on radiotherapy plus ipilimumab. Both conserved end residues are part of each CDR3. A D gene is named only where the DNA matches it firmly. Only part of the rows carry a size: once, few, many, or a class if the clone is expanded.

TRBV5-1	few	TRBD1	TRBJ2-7	TGCGCCAGCAGCTTCGCCCCGGGACAGTCCTACGAGCAGTACTTC	CASSFAPGQSYEQYF
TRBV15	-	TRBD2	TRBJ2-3	TGTGCCACCATCCGACTAGCGGGGCGAGATACGCAGTATTTT	CATIRLAGRDTQYF
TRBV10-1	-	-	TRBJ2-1	TGCGCCAGCAGTGGGGAGCCCGATGAGCAGTTCTTC	CASSGEPDEQFF
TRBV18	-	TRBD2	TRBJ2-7	TGTGCCAGCTCACCACTTGCGGGGGGAAACGAGCAGTACTTC	CASSPLAGGNEQYF
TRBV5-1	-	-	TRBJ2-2	TGCGCCAGCACTCGCGGGCTGAGCGCTTTGAACACCGGGGAGCTGTTTTTT	CASTRGLSALNTGELFF
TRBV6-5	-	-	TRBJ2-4	TGTGCCAGCGGGCCGGACAGCGGACAAAACATTCAGTACTTC	CASGPDSGQNIQYF
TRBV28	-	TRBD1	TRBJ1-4	TGTGCCAGCAGTCGAAGCGGGACAGGGGGCGAAAAACTGTTTTTT	CASSRSGTGGEKLFF
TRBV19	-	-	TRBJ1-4	TGTGCCAGTAACCCGGACACTTACGTAGGTGAAAAGCTGTTTTTT	CASNPDTYVGEKLFF
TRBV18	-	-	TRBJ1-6	TGTGCCAGCTCACCACCGGCAGGGGAGTTCGGTAATTCACCCCTCCACTTT	CASSPPAGEFGNSPLHF
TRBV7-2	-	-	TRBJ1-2	TGTGCCAGCAGCTTAGCCAGGGAATTCAGCTACACCTTC	CASSLAREFSYTF
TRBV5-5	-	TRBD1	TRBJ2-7	TGTGCCAGCAGCGGGGGGGACAGGGTTGGTTACGAGCAGTACTTC	CASSGGDRVGYEQYF
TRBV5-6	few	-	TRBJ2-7	TGTGCCAGCAGCTTGACAGGAGCCTACGAGCAGTACTTC	CASSLTGAYEQYF
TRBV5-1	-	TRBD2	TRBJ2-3	TGCGCCAGCAGCTTTAACGGGAGGCCCGCCACAGATACGCAGTATTTT	CASSFNGRPATDTQYF
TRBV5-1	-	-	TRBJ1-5	TGCGCCAGCAGCCCGGCCCCGGGTCTGGAGCAGCCCCAGCATTTT	CASSPAPGLEQPQHF
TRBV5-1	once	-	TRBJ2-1	TGCGCCAGCAGTCGGCCGGGGGGCAACAACAATGAGCAGTTCTTC	CASSRPGGNNNEQFF
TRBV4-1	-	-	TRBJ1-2	TGCGCCAGCAGCCAAGTAGACGGAGCTAACTATGGCTACACCTTC	CASSQVDGANYGYTF
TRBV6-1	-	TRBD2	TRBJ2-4	TGTGCCAGTGGGGGGGACGCAAACATTCAGTACTTC	CASGGDANIQYF
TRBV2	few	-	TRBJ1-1	TGTGCCAGCATTACACGACAGATCACTGAAGCTTTCTTT	CASITRQITEAFF
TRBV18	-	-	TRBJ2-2	TGTGCCAGCTCACCAGATCGGGAGAGAACAGGCCGGGAGCTGTTTTTT	CASSPDRERTGRELFF
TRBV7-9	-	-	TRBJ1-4	TGTGCCAGCAGCTTAGTCCAGGGTGAACTGTTTTTT	CASSLVQGELFF